The next 14 T cell receptor beta chains were all read from a single sample in a study of cytomegalovirus exposure and HLA in healthy donors. Vbeta (60) and Jbeta (13) primers were used in the PCR. TCRdb's table, derived via immunoSEQ multiplex PCR, lists solely in-frame clones and lacks some. The sample has tens of thousands of clones; 81% are singletons. Sample: PBMCs. These receptors originate from a human donor in good health.

This chain's CDR3 is CASSSGQGDTGELFF. In nucleotides, the CDR3 is TGTGCCAGCAGCTCGGGACAGGGAGACACCGGGGAGCTGTTTTTT. This chain joins TRBV11-3 and TRBJ2-2, with TRBD1 identical over 9 bases. From germline, CDR1 is SGHNT and CDR2 YENEEA. Unmatched junction bases numbered 3, after V lost 4 bases and J lost 3 bases. The CDR3 totals 15 residues.

The J gene is TRBJ2-7, the V gene TRBV25-1; D uncertain. The CDR3 contains 14 residues. The germline V gene has CDR1 MGHDK and CDR2 SYGVNS. V lost 6 bases and J 1 base, leaving 13 bases between the germline ends. The CDR3 reads CASRSRDGSYEQYF. The DNA of the CDR3 is TGTGCCAGCAGGAGCCGTGACGGGTCCTACGAGCAGTACTTC.

This chain links TRBV6-6 with TRBJ2-7, with no clear D. Per germline, CDR1 MNHNY and CDR2 SVGAGI (reference sequence). The CDR3 totals 13 residues. Trimming left V 6 bases short and J 3 bases short, with 12 bases between. The CDR3: CASRYLGNYEQYF. The CDR3 nucleotides are TGTGCCAGCAGATATTTGGGCAACTACGAGCAGTACTTC.

V is TRBV7-2 and J is TRBJ2-5; TRBD1 matches at 9 bases. Judging by the DNA end, TRBJ2-7 fits better; the J call may be wrong. CDR1 and CDR2 (germline): SGHTA, FQGNSA. The CDR3 spans 15 residues. CDR3 in amino acids: CASSLVGQGDYEQYF. In DNA form, the CDR3 reads TGTGCCAGCAGCTTAGTGGGACAGGGTGACTACGAGCAGTACTTC.

The rearrangement uses TRBV6-1 and TRBJ2-7; D unresolved. Trimming removed 10 bases at V and 0 bases at J, with 13 bases between. The CDR3 extends over 13 amino acids. Looked up from germline, CDR1 is MNHNS and CDR2 is SASEGT. CDR3 sequence reads: CATRLPGSYEQYF. CDR3 coding DNA: TGTGCCACCCGTTTGCCGGGCTCCTACGAGCAGTACTTC.

V gene TRBV7-3 combines with J gene TRBJ2-1; 9 positions match TRBD2. The CDR3 loop spans 16 amino acids. J lost 5 bases, V lost 4 bases, and 9 bases had no gene match. Germline assignment: CDR1 SGHTA and CDR2 FQGTGA. The CDR3 loop is CASSYLPSGKNNEQFF. CDR3 DNA sequence: TGTGCCAGCAGCTACTTACCTAGCGGGAAAAACAATGAGCAGTTCTTC.

This clone was found once. V is TRBV28 and J is TRBJ1-3; D gene unclear. The CDR3 totals 13 residues. Germline V lookup: CDR1 MDHEN, CDR2 SYDVKM. The ends were cut back, 6 bases at V and 2 bases at J, with 8 bases in the middle. The CDR3 protein is CASRSGAGNTIYF. The DNA for the CDR3 is TGTGCCAGCAGGAGCGGGGCTGGAAACACCATATATTTT. The full variable domain, with the rest looked up from reference TRBV28 and TRBJ1-3, is DVKVTQSSRYLVKRTGEKVFLECVQDMDHENMFWYRQDPGLGLRLIYFSYDVKMKEKGDIPEGYSVSREKKERFSLILESASTNQTSMYLCASRSGAGNTIYFGEGSWLTVV.

The chain couples TRBV19 to TRBJ2-4; 10 positions agree with TRBD2. Per germline, CDR1 LNHDA and CDR2 SQIVND (reference sequence). The CDR3 loop spans 15 amino acids. The trim removed 6 bases at V and 3 bases at J, leaving 5 bases unmatched. DNA for the CDR3: TGTGCCAGTAGACTAGCGGGGATCGGCAAAAACATTCAGTACTTC. It is translated as CASRLAGIGKNIQYF. Supplemented by reference TRBV19 and TRBJ2-4, the full variable domain reads DGGITQSPKYLFRKEGQNVTLSCEQNLNHDAMYWYRQDPGQGLRLIYYSQIVNDFQKGDIAEGYSVSREKKESFPLTVTSAQKNPTAFYLCASRLAGIGKNIQYFGAGTRLSVL.

J is TRBJ2-5 and V is TRBV7-3; 9 bases fit TRBD2. V dropped 2 bases and J dropped 3; count of bases not matched to a gene: 7. Germline V gene sequence: CDR1 SGHTA, CDR2 FQGTGA. This CDR3 spans 16 amino acids. The CDR3 bases are TGTGCCAGCAGCTTAGGAGTGGTAGCGGGGGAAGAGACCCAGTACTTC. Its translation is CASSLGVVAGEETQYF.

The V and J genes are TRBV6-1 and TRBJ1-2, with TRBD1 identical over 8 bases. Losses at the gene ends were 2 bases for V and 4 bases for J; bases not matched to a gene: 3. This CDR3 spans 14 amino acids. Germline values: CDR1 MNHNS, CDR2 SASEGT. The CDR3 spells CASSERTGSYGYTF. In DNA, the CDR3 is TGTGCCAGCAGTGAACGGACAGGGAGCTATGGCTACACCTTC.

The chain is built from TRBV30 and TRBJ1-3; TRBD1 is a possible D gene (5 bases). This CDR3 region has 12 residues. Germline CDR1 and CDR2: GTSNPN and SVGIG (reference sequence). With 5 bases removed from V and 0 bases from J, the gap between germline ends came to 5 bases. CDR3 nucleotide sequence: TGTGCCTGGGGGGCCTCTGGAAACACCATATATTTT. This sequence encodes CAWGASGNTIYF.

The rearrangement joins TRBV11-3 to TRBJ2-5, with D uncertain. Deletions cut 5 bases from V and 1 base from J, with 8 bases between. The CDR3 has 13 residues. Germline loops: CDR1 SGHNT, CDR2 YENEEA. The CDR3 is CASSPGLQETQYF. CDR3 coding DNA: TGTGCCAGCAGCCCAGGCCTCCAAGAGACCCAGTACTTC. Using reference TRBV11-3 and TRBJ2-5 for the parts outside the CDR3, the full variable domain is EAGVVQSPRYKIIEKKQPVAFWCNPISGHNTLYWYLQNLGQGPELLIRYENEEAVDDSQLPKDRFSAERLKGVDSTLKIQPAELGDSAVYLCASSPGLQETQYFGPGTRLLVL.

The chain employs TRBV27 and TRBJ1-1, with D possibly being TRBD1 (5 bases). Trimming took 2 bases from V and 4 from J, leaving 11 bases between them. CDR1 is MNHEY, CDR2 SMNVEV, per germline (reference sequence). The CDR3 runs 14 residues. The CDR3 sequence: CASSLAPGGTEAFF. The CDR3 DNA reads as TGTGCCAGCAGTTTAGCCCCCGGGGGCACTGAAGCTTTCTTT.

This rearrangement joins TRBV30 to TRBJ1-2; 8 nucleotides align to TRBD1. Germline V CDR1 and CDR2: GTSNPN, SVGIG (reference sequence). Trimming removed 0 bases from V and 3 bases from J; junction bases left unmatched: 6. The CDR3 is 15 residues long. For the CDR3, the DNA is TGTGCCTGGAGTGTCACGGACAGGGTACACTATGGCTACACCTTC. Its translation is CAWSVTDRVHYGYTF.